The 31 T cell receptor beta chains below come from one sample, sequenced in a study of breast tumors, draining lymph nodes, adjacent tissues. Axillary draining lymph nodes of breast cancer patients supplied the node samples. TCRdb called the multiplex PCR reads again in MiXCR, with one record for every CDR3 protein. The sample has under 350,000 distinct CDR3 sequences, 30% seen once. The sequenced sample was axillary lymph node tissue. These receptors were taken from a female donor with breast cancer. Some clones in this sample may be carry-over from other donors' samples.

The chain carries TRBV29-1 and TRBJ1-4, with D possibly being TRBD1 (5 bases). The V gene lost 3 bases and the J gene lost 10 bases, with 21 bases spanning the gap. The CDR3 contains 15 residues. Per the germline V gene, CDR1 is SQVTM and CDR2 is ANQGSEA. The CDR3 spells CSVEGVSGRARKLFF. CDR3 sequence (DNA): TGCAGCGTTGAGGGGGTTAGCGGGAGGGCCCGAAAACTGTTTTTT.

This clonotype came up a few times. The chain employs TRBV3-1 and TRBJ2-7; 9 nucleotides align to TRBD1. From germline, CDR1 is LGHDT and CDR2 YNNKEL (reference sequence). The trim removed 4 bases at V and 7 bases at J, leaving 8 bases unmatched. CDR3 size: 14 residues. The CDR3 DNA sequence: TGTGCCAGCAGCCTAGGACAGGGGAACGGTGAGCAGTACTTC. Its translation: CASSLGQGNGEQYF.

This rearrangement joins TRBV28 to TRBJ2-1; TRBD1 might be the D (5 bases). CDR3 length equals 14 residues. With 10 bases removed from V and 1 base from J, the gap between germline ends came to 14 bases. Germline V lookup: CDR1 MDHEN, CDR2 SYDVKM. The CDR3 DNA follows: TGTGCCACCGAACAGGTGGGTTCCTACAATGAGCAGTTCTTC. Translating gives CATEQVGSYNEQFF.

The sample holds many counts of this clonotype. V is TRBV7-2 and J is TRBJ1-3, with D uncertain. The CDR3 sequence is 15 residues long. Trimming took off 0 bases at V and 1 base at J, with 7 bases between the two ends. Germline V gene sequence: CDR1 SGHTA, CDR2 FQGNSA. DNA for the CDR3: TGTGCCAGCAGCTTAGCGCTGGGATCTGGAAACACCATATATTTT. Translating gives CASSLALGSGNTIYF.

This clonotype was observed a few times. The CDR3 nucleotides read TGTGCCAGCAGCTCGACAGGCGGCGCCGTGGGGATGGACATTCAGTACTTC. Translated: CASSSTGGAVGMDIQYF. The chain combines TRBV5-6 with TRBJ2-4; maybe TRBD1 (6 bases). The germline gives CDR1 SGHDT, CDR2 YYEEEE. Trimming took off 3 bases at V and 8 bases at J, with 24 bases between the two ends. This CDR3 is 17 amino acids long.

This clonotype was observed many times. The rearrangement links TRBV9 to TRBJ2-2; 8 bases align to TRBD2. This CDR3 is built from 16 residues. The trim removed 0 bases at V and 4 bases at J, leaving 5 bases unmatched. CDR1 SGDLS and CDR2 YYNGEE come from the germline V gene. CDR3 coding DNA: TGTGCCAGCAGCGTAGGGAGCGGGAGTTTCACCGGGGAGCTGTTTTTT. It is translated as CASSVGSGSFTGELFF.

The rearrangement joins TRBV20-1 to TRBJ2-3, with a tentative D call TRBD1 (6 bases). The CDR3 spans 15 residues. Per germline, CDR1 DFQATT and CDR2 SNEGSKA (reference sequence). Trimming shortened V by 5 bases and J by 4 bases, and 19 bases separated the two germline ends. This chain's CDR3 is CSAYGIRGSADTQYF. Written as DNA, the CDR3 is TGCAGTGCTTACGGGATTAGGGGGAGCGCAGATACGCAGTATTTT.

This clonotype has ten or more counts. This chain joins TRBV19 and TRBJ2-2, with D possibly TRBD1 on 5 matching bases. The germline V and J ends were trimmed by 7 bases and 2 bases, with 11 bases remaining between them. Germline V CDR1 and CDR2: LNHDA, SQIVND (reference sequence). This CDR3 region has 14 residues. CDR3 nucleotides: TGTGCCAGTACACGGCAGGGAAACACCGGGGAGCTGTTTTTT. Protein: CASTRQGNTGELFF.

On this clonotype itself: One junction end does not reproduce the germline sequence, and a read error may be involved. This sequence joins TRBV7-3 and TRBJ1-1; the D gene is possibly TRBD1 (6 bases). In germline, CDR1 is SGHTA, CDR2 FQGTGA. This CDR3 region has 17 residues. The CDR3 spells CAGSHGGFRAVGTEAFF. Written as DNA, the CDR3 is TGTGCCGGCAGCCACGGGGGCTTCAGGGCGGTGGGCACTGAAGCTTTCTTT.

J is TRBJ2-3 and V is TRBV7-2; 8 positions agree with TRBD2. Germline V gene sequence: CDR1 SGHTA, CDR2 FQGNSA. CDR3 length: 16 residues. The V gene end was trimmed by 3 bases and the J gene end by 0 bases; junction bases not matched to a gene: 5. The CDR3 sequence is CASSFGLAPSTDTQYF. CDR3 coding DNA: TGTGCCAGCAGCTTCGGACTAGCCCCCAGCACAGATACGCAGTATTTT.

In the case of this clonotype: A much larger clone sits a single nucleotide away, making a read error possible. DNA for the CDR3: TGTGCCAGCAGCTTGGCAGGGGGTCAGGGCTATGGCTACCCCTTC. It specifies CASSLAGGQGYGYPF. The rearrangement links TRBV7-2 to TRBJ1-2, with 7 bases aligning to TRBD1. The CDR3 sequence is 15 residues long. Germline CDR1 reads SGHTA; CDR2 reads FQGNSA.

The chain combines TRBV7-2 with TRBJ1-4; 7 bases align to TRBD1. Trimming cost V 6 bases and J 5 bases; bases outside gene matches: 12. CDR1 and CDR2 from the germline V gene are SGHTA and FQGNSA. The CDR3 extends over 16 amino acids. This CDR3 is CASRSTGTASNEKLFF. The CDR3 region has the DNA TGTGCCAGCAGGTCAACCGGGACAGCGTCAAATGAAAAACTGTTTTTT.

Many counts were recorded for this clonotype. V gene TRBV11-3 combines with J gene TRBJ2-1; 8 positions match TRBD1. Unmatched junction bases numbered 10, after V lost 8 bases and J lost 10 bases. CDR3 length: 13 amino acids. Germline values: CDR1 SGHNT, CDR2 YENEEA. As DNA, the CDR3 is TGTGCCAGCGCGACAGGGGTCATGAGGGAGCAGTTCTTC. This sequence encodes CASATGVMREQFF.

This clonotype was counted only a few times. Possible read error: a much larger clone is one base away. CDR3 region: CASASGRASPLHF. CDR3 nucleotides: TGTGCCAGCGCGTCGGGTCGGGCTTCACCCCTCCACTTT. The chain uses TRBV5-6 and TRBJ1-6; D is undetermined. The germline V gene has CDR1 SGHDT and CDR2 YYEEEE. Between the trimmed V and J ends, which lost 7 bases and 9 bases, there was a span of 14 bases. This CDR3 has 13 residues. The full variable domain, rest sourced from reference TRBV5-6 and TRBJ1-6, is DAGVTQSPTHLIKTRGQQVTLRCSPKSGHDTVSWYQQALGQGPQFIFQYYEEEERQRGNFPDRFSGHQFPNYSSELNVNALLLGDSALYLCASASGRASPLHFGNGTRLTVT.

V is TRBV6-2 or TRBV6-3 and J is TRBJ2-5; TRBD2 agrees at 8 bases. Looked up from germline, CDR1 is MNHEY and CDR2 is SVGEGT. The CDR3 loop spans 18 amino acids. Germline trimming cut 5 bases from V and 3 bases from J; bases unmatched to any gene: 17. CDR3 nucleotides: TGTGCCAGCAGTCACCGCAGAGAAGCGGGAGTGGGGAAAGAGACCCAGTACTTC. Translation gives CASSHRREAGVGKETQYF.

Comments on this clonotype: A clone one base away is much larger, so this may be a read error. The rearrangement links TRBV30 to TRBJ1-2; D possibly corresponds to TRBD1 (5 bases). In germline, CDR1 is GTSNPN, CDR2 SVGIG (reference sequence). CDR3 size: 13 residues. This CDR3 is CARSVRYRPRYTF. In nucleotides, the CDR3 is TGTGCCCGGAGTGTACGGTACAGGCCGAGGTACACCTTC.

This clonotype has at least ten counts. The CDR3 region is CASSLEDNSPLHF. DNA of the CDR3: TGTGCCAGCAGCTTGGAAGATAATTCACCCCTCCACTTT. J is TRBJ1-6 and V is TRBV7-6; no clear D. The length of the CDR3 is 13 residues. Germline values: CDR1 SGHVS, CDR2 FNYEAQ. Trimming took off 3 bases at V and 5 bases at J, with 5 bases between the two ends. Supplemented by reference TRBV7-6 and TRBJ1-6, the full variable domain reads GAGVSQSPRYKVTKRGQDVALRCDPISGHVSLYWYRQALGQGPEFLTYFNYEAQQDKSGLPNDRFSAERPEGSISTLTIQRTEQRDSAMYRCASSLEDNSPLHFGNGTRLTVT.

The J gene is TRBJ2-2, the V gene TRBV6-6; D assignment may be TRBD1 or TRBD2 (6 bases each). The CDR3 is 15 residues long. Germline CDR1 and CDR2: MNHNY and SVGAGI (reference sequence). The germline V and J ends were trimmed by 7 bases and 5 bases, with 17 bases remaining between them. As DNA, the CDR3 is TGTGCCAGCAACATCAGGGGACTGGAAACCGGGGAGCTGTTTTTT. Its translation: CASNIRGLETGELFF.

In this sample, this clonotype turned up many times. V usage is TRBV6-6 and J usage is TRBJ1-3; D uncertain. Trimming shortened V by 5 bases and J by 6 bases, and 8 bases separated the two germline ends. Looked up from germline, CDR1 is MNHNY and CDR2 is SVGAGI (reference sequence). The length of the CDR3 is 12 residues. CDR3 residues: CASSASLNTIYF. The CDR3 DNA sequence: TGTGCCAGCAGTGCCTCCCTAAACACCATATATTTT.

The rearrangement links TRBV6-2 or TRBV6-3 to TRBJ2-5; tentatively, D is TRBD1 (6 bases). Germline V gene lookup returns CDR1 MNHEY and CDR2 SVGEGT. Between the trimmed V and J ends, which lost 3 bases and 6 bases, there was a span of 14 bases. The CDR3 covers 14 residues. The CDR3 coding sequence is TGTGCCAGCAGTTATCTGGACAGCGGACAGACCCAGTACTTC. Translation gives CASSYLDSGQTQYF.

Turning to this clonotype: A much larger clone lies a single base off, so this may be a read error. CDR3 nucleotides: TGTGTCAGCAGCGTAGAAAGCAACTGGGGTACGCAGTATTTT. Protein product: CVSSVESNWGTQYF. The gene calls are TRBV9 and TRBJ2-3; D is unresolved. The length of the CDR3 is 14 residues. Germline CDR1 and CDR2: SGDLS and YYNGEE.

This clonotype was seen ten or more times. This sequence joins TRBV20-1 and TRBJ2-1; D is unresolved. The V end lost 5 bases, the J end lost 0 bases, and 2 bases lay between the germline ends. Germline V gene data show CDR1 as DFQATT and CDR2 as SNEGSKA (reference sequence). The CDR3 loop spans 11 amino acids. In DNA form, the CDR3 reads TGCAGTGCTGGCTCCTACAATGAGCAGTTCTTC. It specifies CSAGSYNEQFF.

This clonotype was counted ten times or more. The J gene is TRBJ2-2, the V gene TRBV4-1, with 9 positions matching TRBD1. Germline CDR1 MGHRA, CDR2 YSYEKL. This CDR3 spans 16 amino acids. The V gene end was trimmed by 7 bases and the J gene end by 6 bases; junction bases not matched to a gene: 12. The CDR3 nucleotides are TGCGCCAGCAACGACCGGGACAGGGCTGGAGCCGGGGAGCTGTTTTTT. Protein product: CASNDRDRAGAGELFF.

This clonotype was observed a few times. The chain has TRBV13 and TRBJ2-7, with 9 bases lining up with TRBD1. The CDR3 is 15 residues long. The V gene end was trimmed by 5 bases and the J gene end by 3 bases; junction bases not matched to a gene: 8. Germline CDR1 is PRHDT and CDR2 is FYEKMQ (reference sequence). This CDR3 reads CASSRGQGSYYEQYF. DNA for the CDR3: TGTGCCAGCAGCCGGGGACAGGGATCATACTACGAGCAGTACTTC.

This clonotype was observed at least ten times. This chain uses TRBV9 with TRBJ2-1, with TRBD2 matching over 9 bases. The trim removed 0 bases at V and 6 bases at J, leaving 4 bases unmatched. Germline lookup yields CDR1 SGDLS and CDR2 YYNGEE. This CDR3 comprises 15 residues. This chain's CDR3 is CASSVGEREVNEQFF. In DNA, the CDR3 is TGTGCCAGCAGCGTAGGAGAGCGGGAGGTCAATGAGCAGTTCTTC.

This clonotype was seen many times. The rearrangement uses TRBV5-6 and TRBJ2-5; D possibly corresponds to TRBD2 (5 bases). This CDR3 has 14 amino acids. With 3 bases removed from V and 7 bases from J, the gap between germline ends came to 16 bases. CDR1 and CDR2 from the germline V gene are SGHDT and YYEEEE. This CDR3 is CASSSRTALTTQYF. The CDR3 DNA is TGTGCCAGCAGCTCTCGGACTGCCCTAACGACCCAGTACTTC.

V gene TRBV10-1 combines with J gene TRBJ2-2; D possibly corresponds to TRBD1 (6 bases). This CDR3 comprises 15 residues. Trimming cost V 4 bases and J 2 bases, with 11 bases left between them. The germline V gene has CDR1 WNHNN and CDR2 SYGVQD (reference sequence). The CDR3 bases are TGCGCCAGCAGTGGGACAGATGGAAACACCGGGGAGCTGTTTTTT. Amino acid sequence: CASSGTDGNTGELFF.

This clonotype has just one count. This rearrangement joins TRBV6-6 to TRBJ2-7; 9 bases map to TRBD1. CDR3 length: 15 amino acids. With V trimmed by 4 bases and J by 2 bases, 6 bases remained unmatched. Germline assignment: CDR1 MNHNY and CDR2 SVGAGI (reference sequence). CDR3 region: CASSSRDRATYEQYF. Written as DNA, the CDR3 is TGTGCCAGCAGTTCCCGGGACAGGGCTACCTACGAGCAGTACTTC.

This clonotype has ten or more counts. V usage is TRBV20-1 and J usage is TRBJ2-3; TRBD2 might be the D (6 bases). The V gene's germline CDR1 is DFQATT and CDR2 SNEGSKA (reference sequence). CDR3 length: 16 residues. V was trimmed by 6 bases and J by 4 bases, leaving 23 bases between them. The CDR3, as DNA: TGCAGTGCCCCCCAGGTAGCGGTGACGAGGGCAGATACGCAGTATTTT. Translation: CSAPQVAVTRADTQYF.

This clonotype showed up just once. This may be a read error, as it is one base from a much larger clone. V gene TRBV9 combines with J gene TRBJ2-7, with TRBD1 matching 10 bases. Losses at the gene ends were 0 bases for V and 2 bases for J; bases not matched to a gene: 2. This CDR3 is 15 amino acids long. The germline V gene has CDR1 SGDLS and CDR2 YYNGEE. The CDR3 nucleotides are TGTGCCAGCAGCGTAGCCGGGACAGGGGCCTACGAGCAGTACTTC. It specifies CASSVAGTGAYEQYF.

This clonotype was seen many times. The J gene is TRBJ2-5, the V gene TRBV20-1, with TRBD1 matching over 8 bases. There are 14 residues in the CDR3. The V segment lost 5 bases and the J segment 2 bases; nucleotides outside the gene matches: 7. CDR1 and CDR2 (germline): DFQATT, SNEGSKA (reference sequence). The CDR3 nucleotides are TGCAGTGCTGACCGGGACAGGCAACAAGAGACCCAGTACTTC. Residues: CSADRDRQQETQYF.